The T cell receptor (beta chain) described here comes from a study of T cells in Graves' hyperthyroidism and ophthalmopathy. For the study at large: The authors collected peripheral blood at initial diagnosis, before any treatment. Findings and caveats of the study: In the blood, most expanded thyroid clonotypes above 0.001 appeared as well. Median prediction lead before ophthalmopathy onset was around seven months with the model.

The sample holds many counts of this clonotype. Its antigen is unknown. The conserved phenylalanine or tryptophan is not found at the CDR3 terminus, so this likely reflects a read error. The CDR3 regions of TCR beta were amplified from RNA transcripts. Primed by the HTBI set, a first-round RT-PCR was run on the TCR CDR3. TCRdb re-called the multiplex PCR reads with MiXCR, one entry per CDR3 protein. The sample has some 360,000 distinct CDR3 sequences, around 18% seen once. Fresh peripheral blood, more than 9 ml, yielded the PBMCs. CDR3 length: 13 amino acids. Trimming took 3 bases from V and 2 from J, leaving 7 bases between them. Germline CDR1 is LNHNV and CDR2 is YYDKDF (reference sequence).

This TCR was sampled from a woman aged 40-49 years with Graves' ophthalmopathy. The specimen was blood. The J gene is TRBJ1-2, the V gene TRBV15; D unresolved. CDR3 region: CATSRYKNYGYTL. The CDR3 bases are TGTGCCACCAGCAGGTACAAAAACTATGGCTACACCCTC.